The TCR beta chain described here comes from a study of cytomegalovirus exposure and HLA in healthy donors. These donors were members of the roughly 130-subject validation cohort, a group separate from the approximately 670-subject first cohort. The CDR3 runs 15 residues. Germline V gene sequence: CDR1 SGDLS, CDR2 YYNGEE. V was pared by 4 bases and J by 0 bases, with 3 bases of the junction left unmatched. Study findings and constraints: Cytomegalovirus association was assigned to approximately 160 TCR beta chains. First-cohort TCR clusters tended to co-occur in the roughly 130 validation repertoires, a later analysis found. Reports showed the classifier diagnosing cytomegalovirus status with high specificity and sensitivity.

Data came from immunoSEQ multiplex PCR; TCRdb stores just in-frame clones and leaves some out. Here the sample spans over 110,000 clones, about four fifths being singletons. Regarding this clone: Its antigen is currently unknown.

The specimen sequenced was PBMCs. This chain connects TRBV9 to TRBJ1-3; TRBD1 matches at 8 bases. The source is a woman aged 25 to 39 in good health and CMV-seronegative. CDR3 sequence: CASSSDRGSGNTIYF. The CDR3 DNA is TGTGCCAGCAGCTCCGACAGGGGCTCTGGAAACACCATATATTTT.